This is a list of T cell receptor beta chains from one sample in a study of graft-versus-host responses after intestinal transplantation. Their antigen targets remain unknown. The protocol was immunoSEQ multiplex PCR, while the TCRdb copy is restricted to in-frame clones and leaves out a portion. The profile shows 30,000 to 40,000 clones, 94% of them singletons. Sample: unstimulated CD4+ T cells sorted from spleen or lymph node cells, taken before transplant. The receptor source for this set is a human donor who was the organ donor for an intestinal transplant. Each CDR3 is given with its conserved first and last residue. Fields, in order: D gene, J gene, clone size, V gene, CDR3 protein, CDR3 DNA. The D gene is left open where the match is weak. A row's size may be missing; if present it is once, few, many or a size class.

NA | TRBJ2-2 | NA | TRBV5-6 | CASSLGHSAGELFF | TGTGCCAGCAGCTTGGGACATTCCGCCGGGGAGCTGTTTTTT
NA | TRBJ1-6 | NA | TRBV6-5 | CASSYMGMGNSPLHF | TGTGCCAGCAGTTACATGGGGATGGGGAATTCACCCCTCCACTTT
TRBD1 | TRBJ1-1 | NA | TRBV5-5 | CASSGRTGRTEAFF | TGTGCCAGCAGCGGGCGGACAGGGCGGACTGAAGCTTTCTTT
NA | TRBJ2-1 | NA | TRBV10-3 | CAISHRDGEQFF | TGTGCCATCAGCCACCGGGACGGTGAGCAGTTCTTC
TRBD2 | TRBJ2-5 | NA | TRBV29-1 | CSATSGQETQYF | TGCAGCGCTACTAGCGGCCAAGAGACCCAGTACTTC
TRBD1 | TRBJ1-6 | NA | TRBV28 | CASSLGQGAGSPLHF | TGTGCCAGCAGTTTAGGACAGGGGGCCGGTTCACCCCTCCACTTT
TRBD2 | TRBJ2-7 | NA | TRBV4-3 | CASSQDCRGGYEQYF | TGCGCCAGCAGCCAAGATTGTCGGGGGGGCTACGAGCAGTACTTC
NA | TRBJ2-3 | NA | TRBV5-4 | CASSLRPGGTDTQYF | TGTGCCAGCAGCTTGAGGCCAGGGGGCACAGATACGCAGTATTTT
NA | TRBJ2-3 | NA | TRBV7-9 | CASSLGGASTDTQYF | TGTGCCAGCAGCTTAGGGGGGGCGAGCACAGATACGCAGTATTTT
NA | TRBJ1-1 | NA | TRBV5-1 | CASSLGQDTEAFF | TGCGCCAGCAGCTTGGGACAGGACACTGAAGCTTTCTTT
NA | TRBJ1-4 | NA | TRBV5-1 | CASSPLGQGTNEKLFF | TGCGCCAGCAGCCCCCTAGGCCAGGGGACTAATGAAAAACTGTTTTTT
NA | TRBJ2-1 | NA | TRBV4-3 | CASSRSLRGGLGNEQFF | TGCGCCAGCAGCCGGTCTCTCAGGGGGGGCCTTGGCAATGAGCAGTTCTTC
TRBD2 | TRBJ2-7 | NA | TRBV6-5 | CASSSASGGAYEQYF | TGTGCCAGCAGTTCCGCTAGCGGGGGGGCCTACGAGCAGTACTTC
NA | TRBJ2-7 | NA | TRBV6-6 | CASSYPARGRAYEQYF | TGTGCCAGCAGTTACCCGGCCAGGGGAAGAGCCTACGAGCAGTACTTC
TRBD2 | TRBJ2-7 | NA | TRBV6-5 | CASSYSGTSGAEQYF | TGTGCCAGCAGTTACTCCGGGACTAGCGGCGCCGAGCAGTACTTC
NA | TRBJ1-3 | NA | TRBV6-5 | CASSPPGGDTIYF | TGTGCCAGCAGTCCCCCGGGGGGGGACACCATATATTTT
NA | TRBJ1-6 | NA | TRBV11-2 | CASGSSYNSPLHF | TGTGCCAGTGGCAGCTCCTATAATTCACCCCTCCACTTT
NA | TRBJ2-3 | NA | TRBV18 | CASSQDTDTQYF | TGTGCCAGCTCACAAGACACAGATACGCAGTATTTT
TRBD1 | TRBJ2-2 | NA | TRBV5-1 | CASSLKQGWNTGELFF | TGCGCCAGCAGCTTGAAACAGGGGTGGAACACCGGGGAGCTGTTTTTT
NA | TRBJ2-7 | NA | TRBV30 | CAWIRPPYEQYF | TGTGCCTGGATCCGCCCCCCTTACGAGCAGTACTTC
TRBD1 | TRBJ2-2 | NA | TRBV5-1 | CASSPGQGADTGELFF | TGCGCCAGCAGCCCAGGACAGGGGGCAGACACCGGGGAGCTGTTTTTT
NA | TRBJ2-7 | NA | TRBV5-1 | CASSLGSDYEQYF | TGCGCCAGCAGCTTGGGCTCGGATTACGAGCAGTACTTC
TRBD1 | TRBJ1-4 | NA | TRBV9 | CASSTGGNEKLFF | TGTGCCAGCTCGACAGGGGGAAATGAAAAACTGTTTTTT
NA | TRBJ1-1 | once | TRBV7-8 | CASSLTTAQNTEAFF | TGTGCCAGCAGCTTAACCACGGCTCAAAACACTGAAGCTTTCTTT
NA | TRBJ1-1 | NA | TRBV9 | CASSPDRGPMNTEAFF | TGTGCCAGCAGCCCAGATCGGGGGCCGATGAACACTGAAGCTTTCTTT
NA | TRBJ1-2 | NA | TRBV5-1 | CASSEQGFGYGYTF | TGCGCCAGCAGCGAACAGGGATTCGGCTATGGCTACACCTTC
TRBD2 | TRBJ2-1 | NA | TRBV7-2 | CASSSDGTSSNEQFF | TGTGCCAGCAGCTCCGACGGGACTAGTTCCAATGAGCAGTTCTTC
TRBD1 | TRBJ1-2 | NA | TRBV25-1 | CASRQGYGYTF | TGTGCCAGCAGACAGGGGTATGGCTACACCTTC
TRBD1 | TRBJ1-2 | NA | TRBV5-4 | CASSPGSGTGNGYTF | TGTGCCAGCAGCCCTGGAAGCGGGACAGGGAACGGCTACACCTTC
NA | TRBJ1-3 | few | TRBV28 | CAGGIGNTIYF | TGTGCCGGAGGGATCGGAAACACCATATATTTT
NA | TRBJ2-2 | NA | TRBV21-1 | CASSTTSGGGDAGELFF | TGTGCCAGCAGCACGACTAGCGGGGGGGGTGATGCCGGGGAGCTGTTTTTT
NA | TRBJ1-6 | NA | TRBV30 | CAWSSQLGLNSPLHF | TGTGCCTGGAGTTCACAACTGGGCCTAAATTCACCCCTCCACTTT
NA | TRBJ2-3 | NA | TRBV27 | CASSLYTTDTQYF | TGTGCCAGCAGTTTATATACGACAGATACGCAGTATTTT
NA | TRBJ1-2 | NA | TRBV28 | CASSFRQYGYTF | TGTGCCAGCAGTTTTAGGCAATATGGCTACACCTTC
TRBD1 | TRBJ2-2 | NA | TRBV9 | CASSPDRALPGELFF | TGTGCCAGCAGCCCGGACAGGGCCCTCCCCGGGGAGCTGTTTTTT
NA | TRBJ2-1 | NA | TRBV30 | CAWSTSVRYESYNEQFF | TGTGCCTGGAGTACTTCGGTTAGGTACGAGTCATACAATGAGCAGTTCTTC
NA | TRBJ2-2 | NA | TRBV19 | CASRGGGANTGELFF | TGTGCCAGTAGGGGCGGGGGCGCGAACACCGGGGAGCTGTTTTTT
NA | TRBJ2-7 | NA | TRBV4-1 | CASSQAGAGEQYF | TGCGCCAGCAGCCAAGCAGGGGCGGGGGAGCAGTACTTC
NA | TRBJ1-5 | once | TRBV19 | CASSLEGVSQPQHF | TGTGCCAGTAGTCTTGAGGGGGTAAGTCAGCCCCAGCATTTT
TRBD2 | TRBJ2-1 | NA | TRBV4-2 | CASSPQGERGGTYNEQFF | TGTGCCAGCAGCCCCCAGGGGGAGCGGGGGGGCACCTACAATGAGCAGTTCTTC
NA | TRBJ1-3 | NA | TRBV30 | CAWSGGLYSGNTIYF | TGTGCCTGGAGTGGAGGGCTTTACTCTGGAAACACCATATATTTT
TRBD1 | TRBJ2-4 | NA | TRBV7-9 | CASSLLGQVKNIQYF | TGTGCCAGCAGCTTACTGGGACAGGTCAAAAACATTCAGTACTTC
NA | TRBJ1-2 | NA | TRBV11-2 | CASSLGWENIVYGYTF | TGTGCCAGCAGCTTAGGATGGGAAAATATTGTCTATGGCTACACCTTC
TRBD1 | TRBJ1-4 | NA | TRBV18 | CASSRGQPATNEKLFF | TGTGCCAGCTCCCGGGGACAGCCTGCAACTAATGAAAAACTGTTTTTT
NA | TRBJ2-1 | NA | TRBV11-3 | CASSLDLGKVFYNEQFF | TGTGCCAGCAGCTTAGACTTGGGGAAAGTTTTCTACAATGAGCAGTTCTTC
NA | TRBJ2-3 | NA | TRBV9 | CASSVEGSTDTQYF | TGTGCCAGCAGCGTAGAGGGTAGCACAGATACGCAGTATTTT
NA | TRBJ1-3 | NA | TRBV6-1 | CASSPTRAGNTIYF | TGTGCCAGCAGCCCCACCCGGGCTGGAAACACCATATATTTT
TRBD2 | TRBJ2-1 | NA | TRBV18 | CASSPPGDYNERFF | TGTGCCAGCTCACCACCGGGGGACTACAATGAGCGGTTCTTC
TRBD2 | TRBJ2-6 | NA | TRBV18 | CASSPPGLNSGANVLTF | TGTGCCAGCTCACCTCCGGGACTAAATTCTGGGGCCAACGTCCTGACTTTC
TRBD2 | TRBJ2-1 | NA | TRBV7-2 | CASSLGLAGGNEQFF | TGTGCCAGCAGCTTAGGACTAGCGGGGGGCAATGAGCAGTTCTTC
NA | TRBJ2-3 | few | TRBV6-1 | CASRDSTDTQYF | TGTGCCAGCCGGGACTCAACAGATACGCAGTATTTT
NA | TRBJ1-1 | NA | TRBV7-2 | CASSRIGGALNTEAFF | TGTGCCAGCAGCCGCATTGGAGGGGCCCTAAACACTGAAGCTTTCTTT
NA | TRBJ2-4 | few | TRBV6-1 | CASSVLGNIQYF | TGTGCCAGCAGTGTGCTAGGGAACATTCAGTACTTC
TRBD1 | TRBJ1-2 | NA | TRBV2 | CASSGNPGGGYTF | TGTGCCAGCAGTGGAAACCCAGGGGGTGGCTACACCTTC
NA | TRBJ1-2 | NA | TRBV28 | CASSLTTDPWYGYTF | TGTGCCAGCAGTTTAACGACGGACCCATGGTATGGCTACACCTTC
NA | TRBJ2-3 | NA | TRBV28 | CASSSRYTQYF | TGTGCCAGCAGTTCCCGATATACGCAGTATTTT
NA | TRBJ2-2 | NA | TRBV15 | CATSRGPQPGELFF | TGTGCCACCAGCAGAGGTCCCCAGCCCGGGGAGCTGTTTTTT
NA | TRBJ2-7 | NA | TRBV28 | CASSWSYEQYF | TGTGCCAGCAGTTGGTCCTACGAGCAGTACTTC